Listed below are T cell receptor beta chains from one sample, sequenced in a study of cytomegalovirus exposure and HLA in healthy donors. Libraries were prepared by immunoSEQ multiplex PCR; TCRdb keeps only in-frame clonotypes and omits some of them. In all, the sample yields over 45,000 clones. Sample: PBMCs. These receptors all stem from a woman aged 18-30 years in good health and CMV-seronegative. CDR3s include the opening cysteine and the closing phenylalanine or tryptophan. D genes are given only for firm matches.

TRBV29-1	TRBJ1-6	NA	CSVPGVGDSHLHF	TGCAGCGTCCCGGGGGTTGGGGATTCACACCTCCACTTT
TRBV5-1	TRBJ2-1	TRBD2	CASSLGLAGGNEQFF	TGCGCCAGCAGCTTGGGTTTAGCGGGTGGAAATGAGCAGTTCTTC
TRBV5-1	TRBJ2-5	NA	CASSKPGGGVETQYF	TGCGCCAGCAGCAAACCAGGGGGAGGTGTTGAGACCCAGTACTTC
TRBV30	TRBJ1-3	NA	CAGGPGFGGNTIYF	TGTGCCGGAGGGCCAGGGTTCGGCGGAAACACCATATATTTT
TRBV9	TRBJ2-7	NA	CASSVLPDRPYEQYF	TGTGCCAGCAGCGTTTTGCCTGACAGACCCTACGAGCAGTACTTC
TRBV19	TRBJ2-2	NA	CASNTVNTGELFF	TGTGCCAGTAATACAGTAAACACCGGGGAGCTGTTTTTT
TRBV6-1	TRBJ1-1	NA	CASSEGAGVETEAFF	TGTGCCAGCAGTGAGGGGGCGGGGGTTGAGACTGAAGCTTTCTTT
TRBV19	TRBJ2-6	NA	CATQGYAGANVLTF	TGTGCCACCCAGGGTTACGCTGGGGCCAACGTCCTGACTTTC
TRBV5-1	TRBJ1-5	TRBD1	CASSLGTGNQPQHF	TGCGCCAGCAGCCTCGGGACAGGGAATCAGCCCCAGCATTTT
TRBV11-3	TRBJ1-2	TRBD1	CASSSGTVYGYTF	TGTGCCAGCAGCTCCGGGACAGTCTATGGCTACACCTTC
TRBV12-5	TRBJ1-2	TRBD1	CASGPSTGDYGYTF	TGTGCTAGTGGCCCCTCGACAGGGGACTATGGCTACACCTTC
TRBV5-4	TRBJ2-1	TRBD2	CASSLGGSPYNEQFF	TGTGCCAGCAGCTTGGGCGGGAGCCCCTACAATGAGCAGTTCTTC
TRBV14	TRBJ1-3	NA	CASSQGVPVNSGNTIYF	TGTGCCAGCAGCCAAGGAGTTCCGGTCAACTCTGGAAACACCATATATTTT
TRBV6-1	TRBJ1-5	NA	CASRRGSGQPQHF	TGTGCCAGCAGGAGGGGGTCGGGTCAGCCCCAGCATTTT
TRBV10-3	TRBJ2-7	TRBD2	CAIRERGGTYEQYF	TGTGCCATCAGGGAGCGGGGGGGCACCTACGAGCAGTACTTC
TRBV20-1	TRBJ2-2	NA	CSAIYTGELFF	TGCAGTGCTATCTACACCGGGGAGCTGTTTTTT
TRBV18	TRBJ2-1	TRBD2	CASSPGLANEQFF	TGTGCCAGCTCACCGGGACTAGCCAATGAGCAGTTCTTC
TRBV27	TRBJ1-4	TRBD1	CASSPSPGTGVEKLFF	TGTGCCAGCAGTCCGTCCCCGGGGACAGGGGTTGAAAAACTGTTTTTT
TRBV28	TRBJ2-5	TRBD2	CASSHRLAGVTGEETQYF	TGTGCCAGCAGCCACCGACTAGCGGGAGTAACAGGAGAAGAGACCCAGTACTTC
TRBV11-2	TRBJ2-3	NA	CASSLRATGTTDTQYF	TGTGCCAGCAGCTTAAGAGCGACAGGAACCACAGATACGCAGTATTTT
TRBV10-3	TRBJ2-7	NA	CAISEGGDYEQYF	TGTGCCATCAGTGAGGGCGGGGACTACGAGCAGTACTTC
TRBV25-1	TRBJ2-1	TRBD2	CASSGLAGGYNEQFF	TGTGCCAGCAGTGGACTAGCGGGAGGGTACAATGAGCAGTTCTTC
TRBV5-1	TRBJ2-1	NA	CASREFGSYNEQFF	TGCGCCAGTCGGGAGTTCGGGTCCTACAATGAGCAGTTCTTC
TRBV5-1	TRBJ1-1	NA	CASSLWGQNTEAFF	TGCGCCAGCAGCTTATGGGGGCAGAACACTGAAGCTTTCTTT
TRBV29-1	TRBJ1-1	NA	CSVTDYFTEAFF	TGCAGCGTAACAGATTATTTCACTGAAGCTTTCTTT
TRBV11-2	TRBJ1-4	NA	CASSASGPVNEKLFF	TGTGCCAGCAGCGCCTCAGGGCCGGTTAATGAAAAACTGTTTTTT